This T cell receptor (beta chain) was obtained from a study of CD8 T cells in Susac syndrome. General study findings and limits: In total CD8+ repertoires, under 20 Susac-specific public clones were detected, and CD8+ TEMRA repertoires contained roughly 5.

V lost 5 bases to trimming and J lost 1 base, with 9 bases between them. The germline V gene encodes CDR1 GTSNPN and CDR2 SVGIG (reference sequence). This CDR3 spans 12 amino acids. Random hexamers were used to reverse transcribe roughly 0.5 to 1 ug of RNA. Via MiXCR, TCRdb re-called the immunoSEQ multiplex PCR reads, giving one row per CDR3 protein. This table holds 100,000 to 150,000 distinct CDR3 sequences, around 94% found once. Notes on this clonotype: Its antigen remains unidentified.

The TCR originated in a human donor with Susac syndrome. V is TRBV30 and J is TRBJ2-7; maybe TRBD2 (6 bases). The sample consisted of CD8+ T cells from PBMCs. The DNA for the CDR3 is TGTGCCTGGGATGGGGGGTCCTACGAGCAGTACTTC. Its protein is CAWDGGSYEQYF.